This T cell receptor beta chain was sequenced in a study of blood T cell repertoires in COVID-19. For the study at large: From the United States, Italy and Spain came samples of acute and convalescent COVID-19. PBMCs, B-cell-depleted T cells, or T cells provided the cDNA or gDNA that made up the material.

Regarding this clone: Other nucleotide sequences from this sample produce the same CDR3.

Original data processing: It was from reference gene primer amplification that nucleated cell counts were estimated. The table came from immunoSEQ multiplex PCR; TCRdb's copy has only in-frame clones and leaves some out. For V, J and clone size, that table is used; D and trimming come from the DNA. The sample lists 100,000 to 150,000 clones, approximately 87% seen once, with roughly 2.2% in the top ten. The V end was cut by 3 bases, the J end by 0 bases, with 6 bases between. Germline V gene lookup returns CDR1 LNHDA and CDR2 SQIVND (reference sequence). The CDR3 has 13 residues. The sample comprised peripheral blood. This clonotype originated in a man in his 70s with active COVID-19. This chain links TRBV19 with TRBJ2-7, with D maybe TRBD2 (5 bases). The CDR3, as DNA: TGTGCCAGTAGTATTGGGAGCTCCTACGAGCAGTACTTC. It specifies CASSIGSSYEQYF.